Presented here are 26 T cell receptor beta chains from one specimen sequenced in a study of blood T cell repertoires in COVID-19. Sequenced by immunoSEQ multiplex PCR; TCRdb stores in-frame clones only, minus some. The table records about 270,000 clones, roughly nine tenths of them present only once. Input material: peripheral blood. These receptors all stem from a woman aged 25 to 45 with COVID-19, enrolled during active disease.

The chain joins TRBV19 to TRBJ2-7; 8 nucleotides line up with TRBD1. V was clipped by 8 bases and J by 5 bases; unmatched bases: 11. Germline CDR1 and CDR2: LNHDA and SQIVND (reference sequence). The CDR3 contains 14 residues. The CDR3 bases are TGTGCCAGTGGAGGGACAGGCAATTTTCACGAGCAGTACTTC. This codes for CASGGTGNFHEQYF.

This sequence joins TRBV5-1 and TRBJ1-1; D perhaps matches TRBD1 (5 bases). Germline lookup yields CDR1 SGHRS and CDR2 YFSETQ. CDR3 length equals 14 residues. V dropped 4 bases and J dropped 4 bases, with 14 bases sitting between them. This CDR3 reads CASSPQGWSTEAFF. The CDR3 DNA follows: TGCGCCAGCAGCCCCCAGGGTTGGAGCACTGAAGCTTTCTTT.

This clone has ten or more counts. The chain uses TRBV4-1 and TRBJ2-3; a possible D gene is TRBD2 (6 bases). V lost 7 bases, J lost 2 bases, and 19 bases lay in between. The germline V gene encodes CDR1 MGHRA and CDR2 YSYEKL. There are 16 residues in the CDR3. The CDR3 is CASTKRAGQSTDTQYF. CDR3 DNA: TGCGCCAGCACAAAAAGGGCGGGGCAGTCCACAGATACGCAGTATTTT.

This rearrangement joins TRBV7-9 to TRBJ1-3, with 7 bases that match TRBD1. This CDR3 comprises 16 residues. The trim removed 2 bases at V and 4 bases at J, leaving 8 bases unmatched. The V gene's germline CDR1 is SEHNR and CDR2 FQNEAQ (reference sequence). The CDR3 nucleotides read TGTGCCAGCAGCTTAAGACAGGGAGTTAGAGGAAACACCATATATTTT. It encodes CASSLRQGVRGNTIYF.

The table lists this clone with a count of one. The CDR3 is CASSSRDRGLSGRAYEQYF. CDR3 nucleotide sequence: TGCGCCAGCAGCTCCCGGGACAGGGGGCTTAGCGGGCGTGCCTACGAGCAGTACTTC. This chain connects TRBV5-1 to TRBJ2-7; 12 nucleotides match TRBD1. This CDR3 spans 19 amino acids. In germline, CDR1 is SGHRS, CDR2 YFSETQ. V shed 3 bases and J 2 bases; nucleotides not matched to a gene: 15.

The V gene is TRBV11-2, the J gene TRBJ2-7; 7 bases are a match to TRBD1. The CDR3 has 14 residues. The germline CDR1 and CDR2 sequences are SGHAT and FQNNGV. V gave up 1 base and J gave up 2 bases; unmatched junction bases: 2. CDR3 region: CASSLAGQPYEQYF. The CDR3 nucleotides read TGTGCCAGCAGCTTAGCGGGACAGCCCTACGAGCAGTACTTC. Together with reference TRBV11-2 and TRBJ2-7, the CDR3 gives the full variable domain: EAGVAQSPRYKIIEKRQSVAFWCNPISGHATLYWYQQILGQGPKLLIQFQNNGVVDDSQLPKDRFSAERLKGVDSTLKIQPAKLEDSAVYLCASSLAGQPYEQYFGPGTRLTVT.

This clone appeared a single time. The chain is built from TRBV6-5 and TRBJ1-2; 7 nucleotides align to TRBD1. The CDR3 runs to 13 residues. Germline V gene data show CDR1 as MNHEY and CDR2 as SVGAGI. The J segment lost 4 bases and the V segment lost 5 bases, leaving 4 bases of the junction unmatched. CDR3 sequence (DNA): TGTGCCAGCAGTCGCGACAGGGCCTATGGCTACACCTTC. It specifies CASSRDRAYGYTF.

This clone showed up just a few times. The chain combines TRBV28 with TRBJ1-1; D is unresolved. The CDR3 spans 15 residues. Trimming took off 2 bases at V and 0 bases at J, with 10 bases between the two ends. Germline-derived CDR1 and CDR2 are MDHEN and SYDVKM. CDR3 sequence (DNA): TGTGCCAGCAGTTTAGGCCAGTACATGAACACTGAAGCTTTCTTT. This gives the protein CASSLGQYMNTEAFF.

The chain has TRBV7-9 and TRBJ2-7; 9 bases match TRBD2. V lost 5 bases and J lost 4; bases outside the gene matches: 9. Germline V gives CDR1 SEHNR, CDR2 FQNEAQ (reference sequence). CDR3 length equals 15 residues. The CDR3 DNA reads as TGTGCCAGCAGCCAATCGGCGGGGGGGCAATACGAGCAGTACTTC. It yields the protein CASSQSAGGQYEQYF.

V is TRBV7-9 and J is TRBJ1-1, with D maybe TRBD1 (6 bases). This CDR3 spans 15 amino acids. Trimming shortened V by 5 bases and J by 1 base, and 14 bases separated the two germline ends. The germline gives CDR1 SEHNR, CDR2 FQNEAQ (reference sequence). The CDR3 region is CASSPGGATNTEAFF. The CDR3, as DNA: TGTGCCAGCAGCCCCGGGGGGGCGACGAACACTGAAGCTTTCTTT. The variable domain in full, completed from reference TRBV7-9 and TRBJ1-1, reads DTGVSQNPRHKITKRGQNVTFRCDPISEHNRLYWYRQTLGQGPEFLTYFQNEAQLEKSRLLSDRFSAERPKGSFSTLEIQRTEQGDSAMYLCASSPGGATNTEAFFGQGTRLTVV.

The chain carries TRBV27 and TRBJ1-2, with D perhaps TRBD1 (5 bases). Per germline, CDR1 MNHEY and CDR2 SMNVEV (reference sequence). Trimming left V 5 bases short and J 3 bases short, with 19 bases between. The CDR3 covers 16 residues. The CDR3: CASSPIPRGGDYGYTF. CDR3 bases: TGTGCCAGCAGTCCAATCCCTCGGGGGGGGGACTATGGCTACACCTTC.

This clone appeared once. V gene TRBV19 combines with J gene TRBJ1-5; TRBD1 matches at 7 bases. CDR3 size: 13 residues. CDR1 is LNHDA and CDR2 is SQIVND in the germline V gene (reference sequence). V lost 9 bases, J lost 4 bases, and 6 bases stayed unmatched. The CDR3 region has the DNA TGTGCCAGCCAGGGGGTAGGAAATCAGCCCCAGCATTTT. This gives the protein CASQGVGNQPQHF.

This clone was seen ten or more times. V and J are TRBV30 and TRBJ2-5; 14 bases are a match to TRBD2. Trimming at V came to 5 bases and at J to 10 bases, leaving 12 bases not matched to a gene. The CDR3 runs 15 residues. The V gene's germline CDR1 is GTSNPN and CDR2 SVGIG (reference sequence). The CDR3 protein is CAWDGLAGGRKGQYF. CDR3 nucleotides: TGTGCCTGGGACGGACTAGCGGGGGGCCGGAAGGGCCAGTACTTC.

Only one count was recorded for this clone. The chain couples TRBV10-2 to TRBJ2-7, with 8 positions matching TRBD1. This CDR3 comprises 14 residues. V lost 2 bases, J lost 0 bases, and 0 bases stayed unmatched. Germline V CDR1 and CDR2: WSHSY, SAAADI. Here the CDR3 DNA reads TGCGCCAGCAGTGAGACAGGGGGCTCCTACGAGCAGTACTTC. This encodes CASSETGGSYEQYF.

The chain links TRBV11-2 to TRBJ1-6; D is ambiguous. The V and J ends lost 0 bases and 10 bases respectively, with 13 bases between them. This CDR3 spans 15 amino acids. Germline V CDR1 and CDR2: SGHAT, FQNNGV. CDR3 in amino acids: CASSLDRGVGSPLHF. Written as DNA, the CDR3 is TGTGCCAGCAGCTTAGATCGAGGAGTTGGGTCACCCCTCCACTTT.

The chain joins TRBV4-1 to TRBJ2-7, with a possible D match to TRBD1 (5 bases). This CDR3 is 15 amino acids long. From germline, CDR1 is MGHRA and CDR2 YSYEKL. V was trimmed by 1 base and J by 2 bases, leaving 12 bases between them. DNA for the CDR3: TGCGCCAGCAGCCAAGGAACCAGGGTGGCCTACGAGCAGTACTTC. Amino acids: CASSQGTRVAYEQYF.

This clone was detected only once. CDR3 DNA sequence: TGTGCCAGCAACTTACAGGGGGCCCCGGAGTATTTT. It specifies CASNLQGAPEYF. This chain joins TRBV5-6 and TRBJ2-3, with 9 nucleotides matching TRBD1. CDR1 and CDR2 from the germline V gene are SGHDT and YYEEEE. CDR3 length equals 12 residues. The V gene end was trimmed by 6 bases and the J gene end by 13 bases; junction bases not matched to a gene: 9.

This clone was detected only once. The chain couples TRBV15 to TRBJ2-7, with TRBD1 matching 9 bases. The CDR3 covers 16 residues. The trim removed 2 bases at V and 0 bases at J, leaving 5 bases unmatched. The germline V gene encodes CDR1 LNHNV and CDR2 YYDKDF (reference sequence). DNA for the CDR3: TGTGCCACCAGCAGACCACAGACAGGGGGCTCCTACGAGCAGTACTTC. Translation: CATSRPQTGGSYEQYF.

This clone was picked up one time. The rearrangement uses TRBV6-5 and TRBJ2-3; 8 bases line up with TRBD2. There are 15 residues in the CDR3. J was trimmed by 3 bases and V by 6 bases; bases with no gene match: 8. Germline V gene sequence: CDR1 MNHEY, CDR2 SVGAGI. DNA of the CDR3: TGTGCCAGCAGGTCCGGGACTAGAAGGACAGATACGCAGTATTTT. Translated, it gives CASRSGTRRTDTQYF.

V gene TRBV6-5 combines with J gene TRBJ2-3; no clear D gene. The CDR3 is 13 amino acids. V was pared by 2 bases and J by 6 bases, with 9 bases between. From germline, CDR1 is MNHEY and CDR2 SVGAGI. The DNA of the CDR3 is TGTGCCAGCAGTTACGTCAGGTCGGATACGCAGTATTTT. Protein product: CASSYVRSDTQYF.

V gene TRBV6-5 combines with J gene TRBJ1-3; 7 bases match TRBD1. Trimming at V came to 5 bases and at J to 0 bases, leaving 4 bases not matched to a gene. CDR3 size: 15 residues. Per germline, CDR1 MNHEY and CDR2 SVGAGI. CDR3 bases: TGTGCCAGCAGTCCTGACAGGGACTCTGGAAACACCATATATTTT. Protein: CASSPDRDSGNTIYF.

V gene TRBV19 combines with J gene TRBJ1-1; D not certain. This CDR3 has 14 amino acids. The V gene's germline CDR1 is LNHDA and CDR2 SQIVND (reference sequence). The germline V and J ends were trimmed by 3 bases and 5 bases, with 13 bases remaining between them. CDR3 nucleotides: TGTGCCAGTAGTATGACCTCGGCCGGGACTGAAGCTTTCTTT. Its translation is CASSMTSAGTEAFF.

V is TRBV27 and J is TRBJ2-2; 11 bases line up with TRBD2. Germline-derived CDR1 and CDR2 are MNHEY and SMNVEV (reference sequence). J was trimmed by 8 bases and V by 2 bases; bases with no gene match: 7. The CDR3 covers 16 residues. The CDR3 DNA reads as TGTGCCAGCAGTTTAAAACTAGCGGGGGTGGTAGGGGAGCTGTTTTTT. It encodes CASSLKLAGVVGELFF.

V gene TRBV10-1 combines with J gene TRBJ2-5; 11 bases map to TRBD2. The V gene's germline CDR1 is WNHNN and CDR2 SYGVQD (reference sequence). Trimming removed 6 bases from V and 3 bases from J; junction bases left unmatched: 6. This CDR3 region has 15 residues. This CDR3 reads CASSKGLAVEETQYF. The CDR3 DNA sequence: TGCGCCAGCAGCAAGGGACTAGCGGTGGAAGAGACCCAGTACTTC.

The rearrangement joins TRBV4-1 to TRBJ2-3; 9 positions agree with TRBD2. This CDR3 comprises 16 residues. CDR1 and CDR2 (germline): MGHRA, YSYEKL. Losses at the gene ends were 4 bases for V and 5 bases for J; bases not matched to a gene: 10. The CDR3 loop is CASSPAGTSFVDTQYF. CDR3 sequence (DNA): TGCGCCAGCAGCCCCGCCGGGACTAGCTTTGTAGATACGCAGTATTTT.

V gene TRBV6-5 combines with J gene TRBJ1-1; 8 bases line up with TRBD1. V gave up 9 bases and J gave up 6 bases; unmatched junction bases: 9. Germline lookup yields CDR1 MNHEY and CDR2 SVGAGI. The CDR3 loop spans 13 amino acids. The CDR3 is CASYQGARSEAFF. The CDR3 DNA reads as TGTGCCAGTTATCAGGGGGCAAGGTCTGAAGCTTTCTTT.